These T cell receptor beta chains were read from a single sample in a study of blood T cells in healthy people across ages. TCRdb itself ran the 5' RACE reads through MiXCR, one entry per CDR3 protein. The sample has about 580,000 distinct CDR3 sequences, around half seen once. Sequenced: blood. The receptor source for this set is a man older than 75 in good health. The CDR3 runs from the conserved cysteine through the conserved F or W. The D gene is left open where the match is weak. A clone size is listed for some rows: how often the clone was seen (once, few, many), or a class if it is expanded.

abundance	v_gene	d_gene	j_gene	CDR3nt	CDR3aa
few	TRBV27	TRBD1	TRBJ2-3	TGTGCCAGCAGTCTCCGGGACAGGGGGGCGCAGTATTTT	CASSLRDRGAQYF
-	TRBV12-3/TRBV12-4	-	TRBJ2-1	TGTGCCAGCAGTTTAAACCCGCAGGGTGAGCAGTTCTTC	CASSLNPQGEQFF
-	TRBV7-2	-	TRBJ1-4	TGTGCCAGCAGCTTAGGAGGGACGGCTCCCAGAGAAAAACTGTTTTTT	CASSLGGTAPREKLFF
few	TRBV5-1	TRBD2	TRBJ2-7	TGCGCCAGCAGCTCTAGCGGGAGTAGCTCCTACGAGCAGTACTTC	CASSSSGSSSYEQYF
-	TRBV28	-	TRBJ2-5	TGTGCCAGCAGTTTTTTCTCCAATGAGCAGTACTTC	CASSFFSNEQYF
-	TRBV29-1	-	TRBJ2-3	TGCAGCGTTGTGTACAGGGTCTCCACAGATACGCAGTATTTT	CSVVYRVSTDTQYF
few	TRBV29-1	TRBD2	TRBJ2-3	TGCAGCGGGAGGCCTTCCCTAGCGGGGGGGAGAGATACGCAGTATTTT	CSGRPSLAGGRDTQYF
few	TRBV20-1	-	TRBJ2-7	TGCAGTGCTAGAGAGGGCGGGACACCCCCGGAGCAGTACTTC	CSAREGGTPPEQYF
-	TRBV20-1	TRBD2	TRBJ2-1	TGCAGTGCTAGACTGAGGACTAGTGCAACTTACAATGAGCAGTTCTTC	CSARLRTSATYNEQFF
many	TRBV9	-	TRBJ2-1	TGTGCCAGCAGCGTAGACGGGGTAGGCTACAATGAGCAGTTCTTC	CASSVDGVGYNEQFF
-	TRBV4-1	TRBD1	TRBJ1-1	TGCGCCAGCAGCATCCAGGGGGCGATGAACACTGAAGCTTTCTTT	CASSIQGAMNTEAFF
-	TRBV2	TRBD1	TRBJ1-4	TGTGCCAGCAGTTTCGGAAGGGGGCCTAATGAAAAACTGTTTTTT	CASSFGRGPNEKLFF
-	TRBV7-2	-	TRBJ2-7	TGTGCCGGCAGCTTAGAACAGCGGCGACCCCCCTACGAGCAGTACTTC	CAGSLEQRRPPYEQYF
few	TRBV7-3	-	TRBJ2-1	TGTGCCAGCAGCCTGACTAGTACGGCTACTGAGCAGTTCTTC	CASSLTSTATEQFF
-	TRBV11-2	-	TRBJ2-7	TGTGCCAGCAGCTTAACAGCGACGAAGCCCTACGAGCAGTACTTC	CASSLTATKPYEQYF
-	TRBV9	-	TRBJ2-1	TGTGCCAGCAGCGTAGGGGTAGCGGACTCCTACAATGAGCAGTTCTTC	CASSVGVADSYNEQFF
once	TRBV5-1	TRBD1	TRBJ2-7	TGCGCCAGCAGGGGACAGGGAGGCTACGAGCAGTACTTC	CASRGQGGYEQYF
-	TRBV10-2	-	TRBJ2-1	TGCGCCAGCAGTGAGTCGACTCTGGGGACGGAGCAGTTCTTC	CASSESTLGTEQFF
-	TRBV20-1	-	TRBJ2-5	TGCAGTGCCACTTTGTTCGTAGCGTACCAAGAGACCCAGTACTTC	CSATLFVAYQETQYF
once	TRBV7-2	TRBD2	TRBJ2-3	TGTGCCAGCAGCTTTCCACTAGACGCTAGCGGGGGGCGAGATACGCAGTATTTT	CASSFPLDASGGRDTQYF
many	TRBV6-6	-	TRBJ1-2	TGTGCCAGCAGTGTCCGGTTCTCGAGGTGGGGCTACACCTTC	CASSVRFSRWGYTF
many	TRBV6-6	-	TRBJ2-7	TGTGCCAGCAGTCGCCTTGGGCTAGCTGTGGACGAGCAGTACTTC	CASSRLGLAVDEQYF
-	TRBV24-1	TRBD2	TRBJ2-1	TGTGCCACCAGTGATCCGGGAGGGGGTATCTACAATGAGCAGTTCTTC	CATSDPGGGIYNEQFF
few	TRBV12-3/TRBV12-4	TRBD1	TRBJ2-7	TGTGCCAGCAGTTTTTCTACAGGGGCCTACGAGCAGTACTTC	CASSFSTGAYEQYF
once	TRBV4-3	TRBD2	TRBJ2-1	TGCGCCAGCAGCCGGGGACTAGCGGGAGACAGATCGTTCTTC	CASSRGLAGDRSFF
few	TRBV7-2	-	TRBJ2-2	TGTGCCAGCAGCCCGACACAGGGCGGGGAGCTGTTTTTT	CASSPTQGGELFF
-	TRBV18	-	TRBJ2-5	TGTGCCAGCTCTCGCAGGATCCAAGAGACCCAGTACTTC	CASSRRIQETQYF
-	TRBV7-2	-	TRBJ2-7	TGTGCCAGCAGCTTAGAAAGGGTGACCCTCTACGAGCAGTACTTC	CASSLERVTLYEQYF
-	TRBV7-9	-	TRBJ2-3	TGTGCCAGCAGCAAGCTGGCTTATACGCAGTATTTT	CASSKLAYTQYF
few	TRBV12-3/TRBV12-4	-	TRBJ2-1	TGTGCCAGCTCCCCGGCTAGCGTCGATGAGCAGTTCTTC	CASSPASVDEQFF
-	TRBV7-9	TRBD2	TRBJ2-1	TGTGCCAGCAGCCCGGGACTAGCTAAAAGGGATGAGCAGTTCTTC	CASSPGLAKRDEQFF
-	TRBV20-1	-	TRBJ1-6	TGCAGTGCTAGCACAGGGAACAATTCACCCCTCCACTTT	CSASTGNNSPLHF
-	TRBV29-1	TRBD2	TRBJ2-3	TGCAGCGTTGAGGTGGCTAGCGGGGGGACCACAGATACGCAGTATTTT	CSVEVASGGTTDTQYF
once	TRBV4-3	TRBD2	TRBJ2-7	TGCGCCAGCGGCCAAGGACTAGCGGGACGAAACGAGCAGTACTTC	CASGQGLAGRNEQYF
few	TRBV7-2	-	TRBJ2-3	TGTGCCAGCAGCCCCGCGGGGGCCTCAGATACGCAGTATTTT	CASSPAGASDTQYF
-	TRBV20-1	-	TRBJ2-1	TGCAGTGCTCGATATATGGGATCTGGACCGGGTGAGCAGTTCTTC	CSARYMGSGPGEQFF
few	TRBV7-3	-	TRBJ2-3	TGTGCCAGCAGCTTGGCGGGACCGCAGTATTTT	CASSLAGPQYF
-	TRBV28	TRBD1	TRBJ2-1	TGTGCCAGCAGTCAACAGACAGGGGGCCTCTGCAATGAGCAGTTCTTC	CASSQQTGGLCNEQFF
once	TRBV10-3	TRBD2	TRBJ2-1	TGTGCCATCAGGACGAATAGCGGGAGGATCTATGAGCAGTTCTTC	CAIRTNSGRIYEQFF
-	TRBV29-1	TRBD2	TRBJ2-1	TGCAGCGTTGCAAAATCTAGCGGGGGGTGGGATGAGCAGTTCTTC	CSVAKSSGGWDEQFF
-	TRBV20-1	-	TRBJ1-6	TGCAGTGCCGCCTTTGACTCCAATTCACCCCTCCACTTT	CSAAFDSNSPLHF
few	TRBV20-1	TRBD1	TRBJ2-7	TGCAGTGCCAGGGGGCAGGGGGTTTGGGACGAGCAGTACTTC	CSARGQGVWDEQYF
-	TRBV7-2	-	TRBJ2-7	TGTGCCAGCAGCTTGTTGTCCGCCTACGAGCAGTACTTC	CASSLLSAYEQYF
-	TRBV21-1	-	TRBJ1-5	TGTGCCAGCAGCAAGGGCAGCAATCAGCCCCAGCATTTT	CASSKGSNQPQHF
-	TRBV4-3	TRBD2	TRBJ2-1	TGCGCCAGCAGCCAAGCGAGACTAGCGGCCAATGAGCAGTTCTTC	CASSQARLAANEQFF
-	TRBV12-3/TRBV12-4	TRBD1	TRBJ1-1	TGTGCCAGCAGTTTGGGACAGGGGGTGCCGAACACTGAAGCTTTCTTT	CASSLGQGVPNTEAFF
-	TRBV5-1	TRBD1	TRBJ2-1	TGCGCCAGCAGCTTGCAGAGACAGGGGGCCCATGAGCAGTTCTTC	CASSLQRQGAHEQFF
few	TRBV20-1	-	TRBJ1-2	TGCAGTGCTTCCAGGTTGACGGTTGGCTACACCTTC	CSASRLTVGYTF
few	TRBV12-3/TRBV12-4	TRBD1	TRBJ1-5	TGTGCCAGCAGTCCCAGGGGGACAGCGGGTGGTGGCAATCAGCCCCAGCATTTT	CASSPRGTAGGGNQPQHF
many	TRBV6-6	-	TRBJ2-1	TGTGCCAGCAGTTACTCTCCGGGCAATGAGCAGTTCTTC	CASSYSPGNEQFF
few	TRBV10-3	-	TRBJ2-5	TGTGCCATCAGTGGACAGTCGCAAGAGACCCAGTACTTC	CAISGQSQETQYF
few	TRBV7-9	TRBD1	TRBJ1-1	TGTGCCAGCAGCCCACTGGACAGGGGTCCCACTGAAGCTTTCTTT	CASSPLDRGPTEAFF
many	TRBV6-6	TRBD1	TRBJ1-5	TGTGCCAGCAGTCAACTGGGACAGGTCGATCAGCCCCAGCATTTT	CASSQLGQVDQPQHF
-	TRBV30	-	TRBJ1-5	TGTGCCTGGAGTAGGGCAGACAATCAGCCCCAGCATTTT	CAWSRADNQPQHF
-	TRBV6-2/TRBV6-3	TRBD2	TRBJ2-1	TGTGCCAGCAGTTACAAGACTAGCGGATACAATGAGCAGTTCTTC	CASSYKTSGYNEQFF
-	TRBV7-9	-	TRBJ2-6	TGTGCCAGCAGCCCAACAGTGCCCGGGGCCAACGTCCTGACTTTC	CASSPTVPGANVLTF
-	TRBV15	-	TRBJ2-1	TGTGCCACCAGCAGAGGGACCGGTGACAATGAGCAGTTCTTC	CATSRGTGDNEQFF
-	TRBV4-3	-	TRBJ1-6	TGCGCCAGCAGCCAACTCGGCTCGGTGGGAGGGCAGAATAATTCACCCCTCCACTTT	CASSQLGSVGGQNNSPLHF
many	TRBV10-3	TRBD1	TRBJ1-2	TGTGCCATCAGCCCCCGGACAGGAACTAACTATGGCTACACCTTC	CAISPRTGTNYGYTF